A single TCR beta chain is shown here with its context. Thyroid surgery was preceded by no treatment in any patient. The data are from a study of metastatic and nonmetastatic thyroid tumors. TCRdb re-called clones from the PCR reads using MiXCR. This sample carries approximately 6,400 clones, roughly a third of them seen once, and the ten largest clones take about a fifth. The length of the CDR3 is 15 residues. Germline-derived CDR1 and CDR2 are DFQATT and SNEGSKA (reference sequence). J lost 3 bases, V lost 5 bases, and 6 bases had no gene match. The TCR was taken from a female donor with papillary thyroid cancer or a benign thyroid nodule (not recorded which). Some clones in this sample may be carry-over from other donors' samples. Sequencing input: tumor tissue. The chain combines TRBV20-1 with TRBJ2-2, with TRBD2 matching over 10 bases. In nucleotides, the CDR3 is TGCAGTGCTCCAAACCTAGCGGGAGACACCGGGGAGCTGTTTTTT. This encodes CSAPNLAGDTGELFF.